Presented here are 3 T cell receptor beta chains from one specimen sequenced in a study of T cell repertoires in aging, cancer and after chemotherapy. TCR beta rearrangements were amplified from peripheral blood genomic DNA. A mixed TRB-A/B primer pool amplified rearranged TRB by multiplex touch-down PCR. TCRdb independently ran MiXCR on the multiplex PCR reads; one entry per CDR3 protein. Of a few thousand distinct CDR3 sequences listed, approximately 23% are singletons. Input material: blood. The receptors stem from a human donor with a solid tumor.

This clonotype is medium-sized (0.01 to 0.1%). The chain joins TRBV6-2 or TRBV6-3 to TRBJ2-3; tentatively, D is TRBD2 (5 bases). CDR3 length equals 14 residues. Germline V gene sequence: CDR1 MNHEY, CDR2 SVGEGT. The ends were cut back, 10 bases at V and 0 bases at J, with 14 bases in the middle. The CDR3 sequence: CATALGDSTDTQYF. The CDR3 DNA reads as TGTGCCACGGCCCTCGGGGATAGCACAGATACGCAGTATTTT.

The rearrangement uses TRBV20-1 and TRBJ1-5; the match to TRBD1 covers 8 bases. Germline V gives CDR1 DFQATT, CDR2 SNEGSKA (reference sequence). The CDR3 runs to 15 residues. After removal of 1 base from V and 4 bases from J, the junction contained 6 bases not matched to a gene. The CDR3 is CSARVPTGANQPQHF. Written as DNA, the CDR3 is TGCAGTGCTAGAGTCCCGACAGGGGCGAATCAGCCCCAGCATTTT.

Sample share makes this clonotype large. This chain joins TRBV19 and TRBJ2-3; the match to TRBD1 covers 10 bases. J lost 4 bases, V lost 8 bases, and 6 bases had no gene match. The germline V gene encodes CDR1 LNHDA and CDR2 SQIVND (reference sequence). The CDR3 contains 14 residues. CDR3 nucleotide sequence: TGTGCCAGTTCGTCCGGGACAGGGGCAGATACGCAGTATTTT. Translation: CASSSGTGADTQYF.